These 28 T cell receptor beta chains originate from one sample sequenced in a study of beta chain features in type 1 diabetes. TCRB transcripts that were expressed got sequenced, as all of the isolated RNA had been reverse transcribed. Libraries were prepared by immunoSEQ multiplex PCR; TCRdb keeps only in-frame clonotypes and omits some of them. The sample lists around 70,000 clones, approximately 47% occurring once. Study-wide results and caveats: Among patients with Type 1 diabetes, TCRB CDR3s were moderately but significantly shorter in every one of the four CD4+ subsets.

Antigens for these TCRs are unknown. Sequencing input: central memory CD4+ T cells from blood. Source of these receptors: a man aged 25 to 45 with type 1 diabetes.

This clone was picked up a small number of times. Here the CDR3 reads CASSVRDRDYNEQFF. In DNA, the CDR3 is TGTGCCAGCAGCGTCCGGGACAGGGATTACAATGAGCAGTTCTTC. J is TRBJ2-1 and V is TRBV11-2; 9 nucleotides line up with TRBD1. Germline V gene lookup returns CDR1 SGHAT and CDR2 FQNNGV. The CDR3 extends over 15 amino acids. The V and J ends lost 5 bases and 4 bases, in that order; junction bases with no gene match: 6.

The chain has TRBV11-3 and TRBJ2-5; D unresolved. The CDR3 extends over 13 amino acids. Trimming removed 2 bases from V and 1 base from J, with 5 bases in between. The germline V gene has CDR1 SGHNT and CDR2 YENEEA. As DNA, the CDR3 is TGTGCCAGCAGCTTAAGCTTCCAAGAGACCCAGTACTTC. It specifies CASSLSFQETQYF. The full variable domain, completed using reference TRBV11-3 and TRBJ2-5, is EAGVVQSPRYKIIEKKQPVAFWCNPISGHNTLYWYLQNLGQGPELLIRYENEEAVDDSQLPKDRFSAERLKGVDSTLKIQPAELGDSAVYLCASSLSFQETQYFGPGTRLLVL.

The chain recombines TRBV4-1 with TRBJ2-1, with TRBD1 matching over 10 bases. The length of the CDR3 is 15 residues. The trim removed 5 bases at V and 7 bases at J, leaving 8 bases unmatched. Germline V gene data show CDR1 as MGHRA and CDR2 as YSYEKL. Here the CDR3 DNA reads TGCGCCAGCAGCGATTCGGGACAGGGGCGGAATGAGCAGTTCTTC. It is translated as CASSDSGQGRNEQFF.

The rearrangement links TRBV2 to TRBJ2-5; D might be TRBD1 (6 bases). The ends were cut back, 4 bases at V and 4 bases at J, with 10 bases in the middle. The germline CDR1 and CDR2 sequences are SNHLY and FYNNEI. The CDR3 extends over 13 amino acids. CDR3 region: CASSVFRGETQYF. The CDR3 nucleotides are TGTGCCAGCAGTGTATTCAGGGGAGAGACCCAGTACTTC.

This clone was counted between two and nine times. This chain uses TRBV2 with TRBJ2-5; no definite D call. The CDR3 has 13 residues. Germline CDR1 SNHLY, CDR2 FYNNEI. Between the trimmed V and J ends, which lost 2 bases and 5 bases, there was a span of 9 bases. The CDR3 here is CASSESLVETQYF. The DNA for the CDR3 is TGTGCCAGCAGTGAAAGTCTAGTGGAGACCCAGTACTTC.

Only a few counts were recorded for this clone. The chain carries TRBV19 and TRBJ2-7, with 7 bases matching TRBD2. This CDR3 contains 15 residues. Germline-derived CDR1 and CDR2 are LNHDA and SQIVND (reference sequence). The junction had 9 bases not matched to a gene; V was cut back by 2 bases and J by 5 bases. CDR3 bases: TGTGCCAGTAGTATAAAACGCGGGAGAGGCGACGAGCAGTACTTC. This translates into CASSIKRGRGDEQYF.

This clone was seen a few times. The genes are TRBV7-8 and TRBJ1-5; TRBD1 matches 8 bases. Germline V gene lookup returns CDR1 SGHVS and CDR2 FQNEAQ. The CDR3 runs 18 residues. J gave up 0 bases and V 4 bases, and 11 bases lay outside the gene matches. The CDR3 nucleotides are TGTGCCAGCAGCTCTGGACAGGGCGCATTTAATAGCAATCAGCCCCAGCATTTT. Translating gives CASSSGQGAFNSNQPQHF.

This rearrangement joins TRBV5-5 to TRBJ1-5; 9 nucleotides align to TRBD1. Germline V CDR1 and CDR2: SGHKS, YYEKEE (reference sequence). V shed 3 bases, J shed 0 bases, and the junction held 7 bases outside the gene matches. CDR3 size: 17 residues. The CDR3: CASSSGQGLYSNQPQHF. As DNA, the CDR3 is TGTGCCAGCAGCTCGGGACAGGGCCTCTATAGCAATCAGCCCCAGCATTTT. Combining the CDR3 with reference TRBV5-5 and TRBJ1-5 gives the whole variable domain DAGVTQSPTHLIKTRGQQVTLRCSPISGHKSVSWYQQVLGQGPQFIFQYYEKEERGRGNFPDRFSARQFPNYSSELNVNALLLGDSALYLCASSSGQGLYSNQPQHFGDGTRLSIL.

This chain connects TRBV6-5 to TRBJ1-2; 8 bases agree with TRBD1. The junction had 10 bases not matched to a gene; V was cut back by 5 bases and J by 8 bases. The CDR3 sequence is 14 residues long. Looked up from germline, CDR1 is MNHEY and CDR2 is SVGAGI. The CDR3 DNA is TGTGCCAGCAGTAATCGACAGGGGTTGGAGGGCTACACCTTC. It codes for CASSNRQGLEGYTF.

The chain combines TRBV18 with TRBJ1-1; D ambiguous. The germline V and J ends were trimmed by 10 bases and 1 base, with 13 bases remaining between them. The CDR3 extends over 13 amino acids. Germline lookup yields CDR1 KGHSH and CDR2 LQKENI. CDR3 protein: CATQKSENTEAFF. CDR3 in DNA: TGTGCCACCCAAAAGAGCGAGAACACTGAAGCTTTCTTT.

This clone was found a few times. This chain connects TRBV5-1 to TRBJ2-7; D is perhaps TRBD1 (5 bases). Germline V gene data show CDR1 as SGHRS and CDR2 as YFSETQ. Trimming pared 1 base from V and 6 bases from J, leaving 11 bases between. The CDR3 consists of 13 residues. The CDR3 sequence: CASSLQDTGEQYF. The CDR3 region has the DNA TGCGCCAGCAGCTTGCAGGACACGGGCGAGCAGTACTTC.

This clone has more than one count but fewer than ten. The CDR3 loop is CASSQDLGVGREAFF. The CDR3 DNA reads TGTGCCAGCAGCCAAGATTTAGGGGTTGGCCGTGAAGCTTTCTTT. The V and J genes are TRBV4-2 and TRBJ1-1; D may be TRBD1 (5 bases). Germline CDR1 LGHNA, CDR2 YNFKEQ. V shed 0 bases and J shed 7 bases, with 15 bases lying between them. This CDR3 is 15 amino acids long.

V gene TRBV15 combines with J gene TRBJ1-2; 9 positions match TRBD1. The germline gives CDR1 LNHNV, CDR2 YYDKDF (reference sequence). Unmatched junction bases numbered 5, after V lost 1 base and J lost 5 bases. The CDR3 consists of 15 residues. This chain's CDR3 is CATSRGDRAGYGYTF. The DNA of the CDR3 is TGTGCCACCAGCAGAGGGGACAGGGCAGGGTATGGCTACACCTTC. Full variable domain (missing parts from reference TRBV15 and TRBJ1-2): DAMVIQNPRYQVTQFGKPVTLSCSQTLNHNVMYWYQQKSSQAPKLLFHYYDKDFNNEADTPDNFQSRRPNTSFCFLDIRSPGLGDTAMYLCATSRGDRAGYGYTFGSGTRLTVV.

There are a few counts of this clone. The V and J genes are TRBV6-5 and TRBJ1-1; D is unresolved. There are 14 residues in the CDR3. Trimming removed 5 bases at V and 5 bases at J, with 15 bases between. Germline V lookup: CDR1 MNHEY, CDR2 SVGAGI. The CDR3 sequence is CASSRQLGGTEAFF. CDR3 DNA: TGTGCCAGCAGTCGTCAACTTGGAGGGACTGAAGCTTTCTTT.

The gene calls are TRBV7-2 and TRBJ1-4; weak D call: TRBD1 (5 bases). Germline V CDR1 and CDR2: SGHTA, FQGNSA. The CDR3 has 14 amino acids. The V end lost 4 bases, the J end lost 8 bases, and 14 bases lay between the germline ends. CDR3 sequence (DNA): TGTGCCAGCAGCTCAGGGCAGGGAAGGGAAAAACTGTTTTTT. This sequence encodes CASSSGQGREKLFF.

The V call is TRBV28, the J call TRBJ2-2, with TRBD2 matching over 8 bases. This CDR3 has 15 amino acids. Germline values: CDR1 MDHEN, CDR2 SYDVKM. V was clipped by 4 bases and J by 0 bases; unmatched bases: 1. The DNA for the CDR3 is TGTGCCAGCAGTTCGGGACTAGCGAACACCGGGGAGCTGTTTTTT. Its translation is CASSSGLANTGELFF.

The V call is TRBV11-3, the J call TRBJ1-4; D may be TRBD1 (6 bases). The length of the CDR3 is 16 residues. Germline CDR1 SGHNT, CDR2 YENEEA. Trimming removed 6 bases at V and 6 bases at J, with 20 bases between. The CDR3 reads CASSDWAGAPYEKLFF. DNA of the CDR3: TGTGCCAGCAGTGACTGGGCGGGGGCCCCTTATGAAAAACTGTTTTTT.

The rearrangement uses TRBV5-4 and TRBJ2-4; D is perhaps TRBD1 (5 bases). V lost 4 bases and J lost 5, with 10 bases in between. The CDR3 totals 13 residues. The germline CDR1 and CDR2 sequences are SGHNT and YYREEE (reference sequence). The DNA of the CDR3 is TGTGCCAGCAGCCCGGACAAGCAAAACATTCAGTACTTC. Protein: CASSPDKQNIQYF.

This clone occurred a few times. The V gene is TRBV5-1, the J gene TRBJ2-2, with 12 bases matching TRBD1. From germline, CDR1 is SGHRS and CDR2 YFSETQ. V was clipped by 0 bases and J by 5 bases; unmatched bases: 5. The CDR3 has 17 residues. CDR3 nucleotide sequence: TGCGCCAGCAGCTTGGGACCGGGACAGGGGGCAACCGGGGAGCTGTTTTTT. Translated: CASSLGPGQGATGELFF.

The rearrangement joins TRBV19 to TRBJ2-2, with TRBD1 matching 8 bases. Trimming cost V 5 bases and J 1 base; bases outside gene matches: 3. The CDR3 is made up of 15 amino acids. Germline-derived CDR1 and CDR2 are LNHDA and SQIVND (reference sequence). CDR3 sequence: CASSPGTGNTGELFF. The CDR3 DNA reads as TGTGCCAGTAGTCCCGGGACAGGGAACACCGGGGAGCTGTTTTTT. Variable domain in full (rest from reference TRBV19 and TRBJ2-2): DGGITQSPKYLFRKEGQNVTLSCEQNLNHDAMYWYRQDPGQGLRLIYYSQIVNDFQKGDIAEGYSVSREKKESFPLTVTSAQKNPTAFYLCASSPGTGNTGELFFGEGSRLTVL.

The chain carries TRBV7-2 and TRBJ2-1, with 8 positions matching TRBD2. This CDR3 is 15 amino acids long. Germline values: CDR1 SGHTA, CDR2 FQGNSA. The V segment lost 1 base and the J segment 8 bases; nucleotides outside the gene matches: 7. This CDR3 reads CASSLGGGTSDEQFF. CDR3 bases: TGTGCCAGCAGCTTAGGGGGGGGGACTAGTGATGAGCAGTTCTTC.

This clone appeared a few times. The chain carries TRBV4-2 and TRBJ1-1; weak D call: TRBD1 (6 bases). Germline V gene sequence: CDR1 LGHNA, CDR2 YNFKEQ. This CDR3 has 17 amino acids. V shed 4 bases and J shed 0 bases, with 18 bases lying between them. This CDR3 is CASSPAVGGRLNTEAFF. The CDR3, as DNA: TGTGCCAGCAGCCCGGCAGTGGGGGGGCGGCTGAACACTGAAGCTTTCTTT.

Comment on this clone: One end of the junction does not line up with germline, which may come from a read error. The rearrangement joins TRBV7-7 to TRBJ2-5, with 7 bases matching TRBD1. The CDR3 runs 13 residues. CDR1 is SSHAT, CDR2 FNYEAQ, per germline (reference sequence). DNA of the CDR3: TGTGCTAGCAGTAAGGGGGCGGAAGAGACCCAGTACTTC. Residues: CASSKGAEETQYF.

This clone has a handful of counts. J is TRBJ1-2 and V is TRBV6-1; 8 bases line up with TRBD1. CDR3 size: 14 residues. J was trimmed by 4 bases and V by 7 bases; bases with no gene match: 8. Germline V CDR1 and CDR2: MNHNS, SASEGT. The CDR3 bases are TGTGCCAGCAACGAGGGGACAGGCCCCTATGGCTACACCTTC. Amino acids: CASNEGTGPYGYTF.

This CDR3 reads CASSERTSGNEQFF. DNA for the CDR3: TGTGCCAGCAGTGAAAGGACTAGCGGCAATGAGCAGTTCTTC. The chain has TRBV6-1 and TRBJ2-1; 10 bases are shared with TRBD2. Germline V lookup: CDR1 MNHNS, CDR2 SASEGT. The trim removed 2 bases at V and 6 bases at J, leaving 1 base unmatched. This CDR3 is built from 14 residues.

This rearrangement joins TRBV18 to TRBJ2-3; 9 bases map to TRBD2. Germline lookup yields CDR1 KGHSH and CDR2 LQKENI. The CDR3 is made up of 15 amino acids. V shed 0 bases and J 4 bases; nucleotides not matched to a gene: 2. CDR3 in amino acids: CASSPPSGRPDTQYF. In DNA form, the CDR3 reads TGTGCCAGCTCACCACCTAGCGGGAGACCAGATACGCAGTATTTT.

V is TRBV7-2 and J is TRBJ1-1; D gene ambiguous. CDR1 SGHTA and CDR2 FQGNSA come from the germline V gene. Between the trimmed V and J ends, which lost 3 bases and 5 bases, there was a span of 10 bases. This CDR3 contains 13 residues. CDR3 loop: CASSFQGGTEAFF. DNA of the CDR3: TGTGCCAGCAGCTTCCAAGGAGGAACTGAAGCTTTCTTT.

V is TRBV6-6 and J is TRBJ1-2, with D tentatively TRBD1 (6 bases). Germline V gene sequence: CDR1 MNHNY, CDR2 SVGAGI (reference sequence). V was pared by 2 bases and J by 7 bases, with 17 bases between. The CDR3 contains 15 residues. As DNA, the CDR3 is TGTGCCAGCAGTTACCTCGTGTTGGGGGCAACTGGCTACACCTTC. Protein: CASSYLVLGATGYTF.